Listed here are 17 T cell receptor beta chains from one sample, sequenced in a study of cytomegalovirus exposure and HLA in healthy donors. The PCR contained 60 Vbeta and 13 Jbeta primers. The table came from immunoSEQ multiplex PCR; TCRdb's copy has only in-frame clones and leaves some out. The sample lists about 170,000 clones; 79% were seen once. Specimen: PBMCs. All receptors derive from a woman aged 50 to 60 in good health and CMV-seronegative.

The chain joins TRBV7-9 to TRBJ2-7; D is ambiguous. V shed 5 bases and J shed 6 bases, with 17 bases lying between them. The germline V gene encodes CDR1 SEHNR and CDR2 FQNEAQ (reference sequence). This CDR3 comprises 14 residues. As DNA, the CDR3 is TGTGCCAGCAGCCCCCCAGTCCAGGCCTCCGAGCAGTACTTC. It codes for CASSPPVQASEQYF. The full variable domain, rest sourced from reference TRBV7-9 and TRBJ2-7, is DTGVSQNPRHKITKRGQNVTFRCDPISEHNRLYWYRQTLGQGPEFLTYFQNEAQLEKSRLLSDRFSAERPKGSFSTLEIQRTEQGDSAMYLCASSPPVQASEQYFGPGTRLTVT.

This clone was seen a few times. V and J are TRBV7-8 and TRBJ2-3; 7 bases fit TRBD1. The CDR3 length is 14 residues. From germline, CDR1 is SGHVS and CDR2 FQNEAQ. V gave up 5 bases and J gave up 0 bases; unmatched junction bases: 2. The CDR3 here is CASSRGLSTDTQYF. CDR3 bases: TGTGCCAGCAGCAGGGGGCTCAGCACAGATACGCAGTATTTT.

This rearrangement joins TRBV28 to TRBJ1-2; the match to TRBD1 covers 8 bases. CDR1 is MDHEN and CDR2 is SYDVKM in the germline V gene. The ends lost 6 bases at V and 6 bases at J; junction bases unmatched: 12. The CDR3 loop spans 15 amino acids. The DNA of the CDR3 is TGTGCCAGCAGGGAAGGGGCAGGGGGCGTCCATGGCTACACCTTC. Amino acid sequence: CASREGAGGVHGYTF.

The chain uses TRBV4-2 and TRBJ1-2; the D is unclear. Germline V gives CDR1 LGHNA, CDR2 YNFKEQ. CDR3 length equals 15 residues. Trimming stripped 2 bases from V and 7 bases from J, with 17 bases between. The CDR3 loop reads CASSQRSNERGGYTF. The CDR3, as DNA: TGTGCCAGCAGCCAAAGGTCGAATGAGCGGGGTGGCTACACCTTC.

V usage is TRBV7-9 and J usage is TRBJ1-4, with D possibly matching TRBD1 (6 bases). Germline V gene lookup returns CDR1 SEHNR and CDR2 FQNEAQ (reference sequence). The V gene lost 5 bases and the J gene lost 5 bases, with 15 bases spanning the gap. The CDR3 has 15 residues. This CDR3 reads CASSRPGTRNEKLFF. As DNA, the CDR3 is TGTGCCAGCAGCCGGCCCGGGACAAGGAATGAAAAACTGTTTTTT.

This clone turned up a few times. V is TRBV7-9 and J is TRBJ2-2, with D possibly being TRBD2 (7 bases). This CDR3 comprises 14 residues. The V gene's germline CDR1 is SEHNR and CDR2 FQNEAQ (reference sequence). V was shortened by 1 base and J by 8 bases, with 11 bases between the two germline ends. The CDR3 nucleotides are TGTGCCAGCAGCTTAGTCGGGGGGCCTGGGGAGCTGTTTTTT. Translation gives CASSLVGGPGELFF.

This chain connects TRBV7-8 to TRBJ1-2; 10 nucleotides agree with TRBD1. The CDR3 has 16 amino acids. V shed 1 base, J shed 4 bases, and the junction held 6 bases outside the gene matches. CDR1 and CDR2 (germline): SGHVS, FQNEAQ. The CDR3 is CASSLEPGTGAYGYTF. Here the CDR3 DNA reads TGTGCCAGCAGCTTAGAGCCCGGGACAGGGGCCTATGGCTACACCTTC.

The rearrangement uses TRBV6-6 and TRBJ2-1, with 8 bases aligning to TRBD2. V lost 6 bases to trimming and J lost 4 bases; unmatched junction nucleotides: 5. Looked up from germline, CDR1 is MNHNY and CDR2 is SVGAGI (reference sequence). The CDR3 consists of 14 residues. CDR3 nucleotides: TGTGCCAGCAGAAAGGGACTAGATTACAATGAGCAGTTCTTC. It codes for CASRKGLDYNEQFF.

The V call is TRBV4-2, the J call TRBJ2-5; 13 nucleotides agree with TRBD2. This CDR3 has 15 residues. The germline CDR1 and CDR2 sequences are LGHNA and YNFKEQ. V was pared by 4 bases and J by 3 bases, with 2 bases of the junction left unmatched. In DNA, the CDR3 is TGTGCCAGCAGCCCAGGACTAGCGGGGGAAGAGACCCAGTACTTC. Translation gives CASSPGLAGEETQYF.

This clone appeared once. V is TRBV18 and J is TRBJ1-3, with D possibly TRBD1 on 5 matching bases. CDR3 size: 17 residues. V lost 2 bases and J 3 bases, leaving 17 bases between the germline ends. CDR1 is KGHSH and CDR2 is LQKENI in the germline V gene. The CDR3: CASSPISGRGGGNTIYF. In DNA, the CDR3 is TGTGCCAGCTCACCAATCTCAGGGCGAGGTGGTGGAAACACCATATATTTT.

The chain is built from TRBV6-6 and TRBJ2-7; TRBD2 agrees at 8 bases. CDR3 length: 16 amino acids. The V gene's germline CDR1 is MNHNY and CDR2 SVGAGI (reference sequence). The junction had 10 bases not matched to a gene; V was cut back by 2 bases and J by 4 bases. The CDR3 sequence is CASSYPSGRRNYEQYF. CDR3 DNA sequence: TGTGCCAGCAGTTACCCAAGCGGGAGAAGAAATTACGAGCAGTACTTC.

The chain couples TRBV7-2 to TRBJ2-1; 12 nucleotides match TRBD2. This CDR3 comprises 18 residues. CDR1 and CDR2 (germline): SGHTA, FQGNSA. With 0 bases clipped from V and 7 bases from J, the junction kept 10 bases outside the gene matches. CDR3 sequence: CASSLAATSGGSGNEQFF. In DNA, the CDR3 is TGTGCCAGCAGCTTAGCTGCGACTAGCGGGGGATCGGGGAATGAGCAGTTCTTC.

J is TRBJ2-7 and V is TRBV7-8; 12 nucleotides align to TRBD2. Looked up from germline, CDR1 is SGHVS and CDR2 is FQNEAQ. The CDR3 contains 15 residues. Trimming removed 4 bases from V and 3 bases from J; junction bases left unmatched: 4. Here the CDR3 reads CASSSLAGGSYEQYF. DNA of the CDR3: TGTGCCAGCAGCTCGCTAGCGGGGGGGAGCTACGAGCAGTACTTC.

This clone was counted a few times. This chain uses TRBV6-1 with TRBJ1-3; 7 bases agree with TRBD1. Germline V gene lookup returns CDR1 MNHNS and CDR2 SASEGT. V dropped 4 bases and J dropped 0; count of bases not matched to a gene: 6. The CDR3 is 16 amino acids. The CDR3 region is CASSGGTARSGNTIYF. The CDR3 DNA follows: TGTGCCAGCAGTGGGGGGACAGCCCGCTCTGGAAACACCATATATTTT.

The chain carries TRBV5-4 and TRBJ2-3; D gene ambiguous. This CDR3 comprises 14 residues. V was trimmed by 0 bases and J by 4 bases, leaving 9 bases between them. Germline assignment: CDR1 SGHNT and CDR2 YYREEE (reference sequence). Written as DNA, the CDR3 is TGTGCCAGCAGCTTGGGCGGAGTGGCAGATACGCAGTATTTT. Encoded protein: CASSLGGVADTQYF.

The chain joins TRBV18 to TRBJ2-7; TRBD1 aligns across 9 bases. Germline CDR1 reads KGHSH; CDR2 reads LQKENI. The CDR3 runs 15 residues. Unmatched junction bases numbered 3, after V lost 0 bases and J lost 3 bases. This CDR3 is CASSPPKGQGYEQYF. CDR3 nucleotides: TGTGCCAGCTCACCACCGAAGGGACAGGGCTACGAGCAGTACTTC.

This clone was observed a handful of times. The genes are TRBV28 and TRBJ2-7; D unresolved. The CDR3 totals 12 residues. Germline V lookup: CDR1 MDHEN, CDR2 SYDVKM. V lost 2 bases to trimming and J lost 5 bases, with 7 bases between them. This CDR3 is CASSLVRNEQYF. The CDR3 region has the DNA TGTGCCAGCAGTTTAGTCAGGAACGAGCAGTACTTC.